This entry lists 25 T cell receptor beta chains sequenced from one sample in a study of vaccination and CD4 T cells after COVID-19. These TCRs are of unknown antigen specificity. Treatment given: approximately 9-day PBMC culture with coronavirus spike peptide pools or control peptides (ViraFEST assay). The Oncomine TCR Beta short-read assay was applied to DNA of cultured CD4+ T cells. TCRdb ran MiXCR on the PCR reads and lists one entry per CDR3 protein. The sample records fewer than 15,000 distinct CDR3 sequences, 74% being singletons. Input material: CD4+ T cells from blood, cultured in vitro. Receptors were obtained from a human donor who had recovered from COVID-19.

V is TRBV20-1 and J is TRBJ2-5; 8 nucleotides agree with TRBD2. The CDR3 totals 15 residues. J was trimmed by 2 bases and V by 3 bases; bases with no gene match: 8. CDR1 and CDR2 from the germline V gene are DFQATT and SNEGSKA (reference sequence). In nucleotides, the CDR3 is TGCAGTGCTAGGGCCCCGGGGGGGGGACAAGAGACCCAGTACTTC. It translates to CSARAPGGGQETQYF.

CDR3 region: CASTGQWGQPQHF. CDR3 sequence (DNA): TGTGCCAGCACCGGACAGTGGGGGCAGCCCCAGCATTTT. The rearrangement joins TRBV2 to TRBJ1-5, with D possibly matching TRBD1 (6 bases). The CDR3 length is 13 residues. Germline CDR1 reads SNHLY; CDR2 reads FYNNEI. V lost 7 bases and J lost 7, with 14 bases in between.

By sample share, this clonotype is medium-sized. The V call is TRBV6-5, the J call TRBJ2-5; D might be TRBD2 (5 bases). The CDR3 totals 15 residues. Per the germline V gene, CDR1 is MNHEY and CDR2 is SVGAGI. V shed 0 bases and J shed 6 bases, with 14 bases lying between them. The CDR3 DNA reads TGTGCCAGCAGTTACTCGGCTGGGAGAGGGAAGACCCAGTACTTC. Its translation is CASSYSAGRGKTQYF.

This clonotype has a single count. CDR3 sequence: CASSYPHGQLKIDTQYF. The CDR3 coding sequence is TGTGCCAGCAGTTACCCCCATGGACAGCTTAAAATAGATACGCAGTATTTT. The J gene is TRBJ2-3, the V gene TRBV6-2 or TRBV6-3; the D gene is possibly TRBD1 (6 bases). CDR1 is MNHEY, CDR2 SVGEGT, per germline. The germline V and J ends were trimmed by 2 bases and 5 bases, with 20 bases remaining between them. This CDR3 spans 17 amino acids.

The gene calls are TRBV15 and TRBJ1-1; TRBD1 aligns across 7 bases. This CDR3 region has 15 residues. After removal of 4 bases from V and 0 bases from J, the junction contained 5 bases not matched to a gene. Germline V lookup: CDR1 LNHNV, CDR2 YYDKDF (reference sequence). This chain's CDR3 is CATSIRGTVNTEAFF. CDR3 coding DNA: TGTGCCACCAGCATCCGAGGGACAGTGAACACTGAAGCTTTCTTT.

The V call is TRBV7-4, the J call TRBJ1-5; unclear D gene. V lost 1 base to trimming and J lost 9 bases, with 13 bases between them. Germline V gene sequence: CDR1 SGHVT, CDR2 SQSDAQ. CDR3 size: 14 residues. The CDR3 region is CASSLGRAGSPQHF. CDR3 coding DNA: TGTGCCAGCAGCTTAGGACGGGCGGGTTCGCCCCAGCATTTT.

This clonotype was recorded a few times. V gene TRBV15 combines with J gene TRBJ1-5, with TRBD1 as a possible D gene (5 bases). Between the trimmed V and J ends, which lost 4 bases and 3 bases, there was a span of 10 bases. This CDR3 has 14 residues. Germline CDR1 is LNHNV and CDR2 is YYDKDF (reference sequence). CDR3 nucleotides: TGTGCCACCAGCAAGGGGAGAATCAATCAGCCCCAGCATTTT. Its translation is CATSKGRINQPQHF.

This rearrangement joins TRBV7-2 to TRBJ1-1; no clear D gene. CDR1 and CDR2 from the germline V gene are SGHTA and FQGNSA. The V gene lost 0 bases and the J gene lost 10 bases, with 15 bases spanning the gap. The CDR3 runs 14 residues. The CDR3 region is CASSLAAGYSGAFF. CDR3 nucleotides: TGTGCCAGCAGCTTAGCGGCAGGATATAGTGGAGCTTTCTTT.

This clonotype was recorded only once. The chain recombines TRBV9 with TRBJ2-7; 12 bases are a match to TRBD2. This CDR3 region has 17 residues. The junction had 11 bases not matched to a gene; V was cut back by 4 bases and J by 3 bases. Germline V gene data show CDR1 as SGDLS and CDR2 as YYNGEE. The CDR3 DNA reads TGTGCCAGCAGCCCCGGTTGGACTAGCGGGATCGGCTACGAGCAGTACTTC. Encoded protein: CASSPGWTSGIGYEQYF.

The chain uses TRBV6-1 and TRBJ2-1; TRBD2 aligns across 8 bases. Germline V gene sequence: CDR1 MNHNS, CDR2 SASEGT. V shed 5 bases, J shed 5 bases, and the junction held 14 bases outside the gene matches. The CDR3 length is 17 residues. The CDR3 sequence: CASSRLPSGLGNNEQFF. DNA of the CDR3: TGTGCCAGCAGTCGCCTACCATCGGGACTAGGCAACAATGAGCAGTTCTTC.

The chain links TRBV28 to TRBJ1-6; maybe TRBD1 (5 bases). Deletions cut 4 bases from V and 7 bases from J, with 14 bases between. The CDR3 is 15 residues long. CDR1 and CDR2 from the germline V gene are MDHEN and SYDVKM. The CDR3 region is CASSWAGLGNSPLHF. In DNA, the CDR3 is TGTGCCAGCAGTTGGGCGGGACTGGGAAATTCACCCCTCCACTTT.

V is TRBV19 and J is TRBJ1-6; D is uncertain. Looked up from germline, CDR1 is LNHDA and CDR2 is SQIVND (reference sequence). V was trimmed by 7 bases and J by 7 bases, leaving 8 bases between them. The CDR3 totals 12 residues. The CDR3 protein is CASTLGNSPLHF. As DNA, the CDR3 is TGTGCCAGTACTCTAGGAAATTCACCCCTCCACTTT.

The rearrangement uses TRBV20-1 and TRBJ2-5; D unclear. The germline V and J ends were trimmed by 0 bases and 4 bases, with 0 bases remaining between them. Germline V gene sequence: CDR1 DFQATT, CDR2 SNEGSKA (reference sequence). The CDR3 has 10 amino acids. CDR3 in amino acids: CSAREETQYF. The DNA of the CDR3 is TGCAGTGCTAGAGAAGAGACCCAGTACTTC.

This clonotype is labeled as medium-sized. This rearrangement joins TRBV10-2 to TRBJ2-7; 7 bases align to TRBD1. V lost 4 bases, J lost 3 bases, and 9 bases stayed unmatched. The germline V gene encodes CDR1 WSHSY and CDR2 SAAADI. The CDR3 extends over 15 amino acids. CDR3 nucleotides: TGCGCCAGCAGTGGGGACAGTAACCAGAACTACGAGCAGTACTTC. Its translation: CASSGDSNQNYEQYF.

This clonotype appeared a single time. The rearrangement uses TRBV18 and TRBJ2-3; D is undetermined. This CDR3 has 11 residues. Germline CDR1 reads KGHSH; CDR2 reads LQKENI. V was cut by 5 bases and J by 11 bases, with 11 bases left in between. The CDR3: CASSLTSGQYF. The CDR3 DNA reads TGTGCCAGCTCATTGACATCGGGGCAGTATTTT.

The chain uses TRBV6-2 or TRBV6-3 and TRBJ1-5; D gene unclear. With 2 bases removed from V and 6 bases from J, the gap between germline ends came to 8 bases. The CDR3 has 13 amino acids. Germline V gene sequence: CDR1 MNHEY, CDR2 SVGEGT. CDR3: CASSYREGQPQHF. CDR3 nucleotide sequence: TGTGCCAGCAGTTACAGGGAGGGTCAGCCCCAGCATTTT.

The genes are TRBV7-2 and TRBJ1-1; tentatively, D is TRBD1 (5 bases). Trimming pared 3 bases from V and 0 bases from J, leaving 14 bases between. The germline V gene encodes CDR1 SGHTA and CDR2 FQGNSA. CDR3 size: 16 residues. The CDR3 bases are TGTGCCAGCAGCTTGGGGGGAGGCCTCATGAACACTGAAGCTTTCTTT. Translated, it gives CASSLGGGLMNTEAFF.

The chain has TRBV20-1 and TRBJ1-2; 12 positions agree with TRBD1. Germline lookup yields CDR1 DFQATT and CDR2 SNEGSKA (reference sequence). V was pared by 6 bases and J by 4 bases, with 6 bases of the junction left unmatched. The CDR3 runs 14 residues. The CDR3 here is CSAPGTGGIYGYTF. DNA for the CDR3: TGCAGTGCCCCTGGGACAGGGGGCATCTATGGCTACACCTTC.

The chain is built from TRBV19 and TRBJ1-5, with D possibly matching TRBD1 (6 bases). CDR1 is LNHDA and CDR2 is SQIVND in the germline V gene (reference sequence). The V end was cut by 8 bases, the J end by 5 bases, with 19 bases between. The CDR3 runs to 15 residues. The CDR3: CASFGGAAEDQPQHF. The CDR3 nucleotides are TGTGCCAGTTTTGGGGGGGCGGCCGAAGATCAGCCCCAGCATTTT.

V usage is TRBV11-2 and J usage is TRBJ1-2; D remains ambiguous. Germline V gives CDR1 SGHAT, CDR2 FQNNGV. V was clipped by 5 bases and J by 4 bases, with 17 bases between them. The CDR3 runs 15 residues. The CDR3 sequence is CASSGYTAEGYGYTF. CDR3 sequence (DNA): TGTGCCAGCAGCGGATACACCGCTGAGGGCTATGGCTACACCTTC.

This clonotype was recorded only once. The genes are TRBV7-8 and TRBJ1-5, with TRBD1 identical over 10 bases. The junction had 21 bases not matched to a gene; V was cut back by 4 bases and J by 3 bases. Germline CDR1 and CDR2: SGHVS and FQNEAQ. The CDR3 extends over 21 amino acids. CDR3 region: CASSSQRLSTGQGRNNQPQHF. In DNA, the CDR3 is TGTGCCAGCAGCTCCCAACGCCTATCGACGGGACAGGGGAGGAACAATCAGCCCCAGCATTTT.

The V call is TRBV27, the J call TRBJ1-1, with D perhaps TRBD1 (6 bases). The CDR3 consists of 14 residues. Germline CDR1 MNHEY, CDR2 SMNVEV (reference sequence). With 5 bases removed from V and 5 bases from J, the gap between germline ends came to 15 bases. CDR3 coding DNA: TGTGCCAGCAGTCCGGGGGGCGCGATAACTGAAGCTTTCTTT. Protein product: CASSPGGAITEAFF.

This chain connects TRBV7-2 to TRBJ1-6; D is perhaps TRBD1 (6 bases). V was cut by 5 bases and J by 7 bases, with 12 bases left in between. Germline loops: CDR1 SGHTA, CDR2 FQGNSA. The CDR3 is 14 amino acids. The CDR3 region has the DNA TGTGCCAGCAGCCGGGGGGCACCCAATTCACCCCTCCACTTT. Translated: CASSRGAPNSPLHF.

The rearrangement links TRBV27 to TRBJ2-5; D is perhaps TRBD1 or TRBD2 (5 bases each). V shed 2 bases and J shed 4 bases, with 14 bases lying between them. Germline CDR1 and CDR2: MNHEY and SMNVEV (reference sequence). The CDR3 extends over 15 amino acids. The CDR3 loop reads CASSLGALRGETQYF. The CDR3 DNA is TGTGCCAGCAGTTTAGGGGCCTTGAGGGGAGAGACCCAGTACTTC.

This rearrangement joins TRBV7-2 to TRBJ2-7; the D call may be TRBD1 or TRBD2 (6 bases each). The CDR3 contains 13 residues. CDR1 and CDR2 (germline): SGHTA, FQGNSA. The germline V and J ends were trimmed by 3 bases and 3 bases, with 9 bases remaining between them. As DNA, the CDR3 is TGTGCCAGCAGCTTTAAGGGGGGCTACGAGCAGTACTTC. Translation gives CASSFKGGYEQYF.